One and the same sample provided the 27 T cell receptor beta chains below, sequenced in a study of PD-1 blockade in classical Hodgkin lymphoma. Time point of the sample: cycle 4 day 1 (C4D1), after about 6 weeks of nivolumab. Brentuximab vedotin exposure varied among the patients, all of whom had relapsed after autologous stem cell transplantation. Method: immunoSEQ multiplex PCR; TCRdb's copy keeps in-frame clones and lacks some. Found here are approximately 39,000 clones, just over 75% of them singletons; the top ten hold over 7.5%. This material consisted of peripheral blood mononuclear cells (PBMCs), taken before the fourth cycle of nivolumab. These receptors came from a human donor with classical Hodgkin lymphoma.

The chain joins TRBV28 to TRBJ1-2; D is ambiguous. V lost 3 bases to trimming and J lost 8 bases, with 19 bases between them. The CDR3 has 15 residues. Germline V CDR1 and CDR2: MDHEN, SYDVKM. Here the CDR3 reads CASSFGFQRGNGYTF. DNA for the CDR3: TGTGCCAGCAGTTTCGGGTTCCAGCGGGGAAACGGCTACACCTTC.

V gene TRBV28 combines with J gene TRBJ2-7, with 7 bases lining up with TRBD2. CDR1 and CDR2 (germline): MDHEN, SYDVKM. Trimming at V came to 5 bases and at J to 2 bases, leaving 6 bases not matched to a gene. This CDR3 is built from 14 residues. Here the CDR3 reads CASSPPGTTYEQYF. CDR3 sequence (DNA): TGTGCCAGCAGTCCACCGGGGACTACCTACGAGCAGTACTTC.

V gene TRBV5-1 combines with J gene TRBJ2-7; D gene unclear. Trimming shortened V by 2 bases and J by 4 bases, and 7 bases separated the two germline ends. The CDR3 runs 12 residues. Germline CDR1 and CDR2: SGHRS and YFSETQ. CDR3 DNA sequence: TGCGCCAGCAGCTTTGGAGAATACGAGCAGTACTTC. It translates to CASSFGEYEQYF.

V gene TRBV11-2 combines with J gene TRBJ2-3; tentative D call: TRBD1 (5 bases). Trimming removed 3 bases at V and 3 bases at J, with 22 bases between. The CDR3 runs 18 residues. Germline-derived CDR1 and CDR2 are SGHAT and FQNNGV. CDR3 nucleotides: TGTGCCAGCAGCTTCAGACAGTTGCGGACCTCCCGGACAGATACGCAGTATTTT. This codes for CASSFRQLRTSRTDTQYF.

V usage is TRBV6-1 and J usage is TRBJ1-5, with D tentatively TRBD1 (5 bases). V gave up 0 bases and J gave up 9 bases, with 12 bases separating them. CDR3 length: 14 amino acids. The germline V gene has CDR1 MNHNS and CDR2 SASEGT. The CDR3 DNA sequence: TGTGCCAGCAGTGAAGCGCTTCAGGGACGGCCCCAGCATTTT. It specifies CASSEALQGRPQHF.

This clone came up a few times. The chain links TRBV7-3 to TRBJ2-5, with D uncertain. Germline V CDR1 and CDR2: SGHTA, FQGTGA. Trimming removed 2 bases at V and 2 bases at J, with 6 bases between. The CDR3 covers 13 residues. The CDR3 protein is CASSLGPQETQYF. In nucleotides, the CDR3 is TGTGCCAGCAGCTTAGGGCCGCAAGAGACCCAGTACTTC.

This clone was recorded only once. The chain is built from TRBV11-2 and TRBJ2-3, with D uncertain. The V gene lost 0 bases and the J gene lost 0 bases, with 13 bases spanning the gap. This CDR3 comprises 17 residues. Per the germline V gene, CDR1 is SGHAT and CDR2 is FQNNGV. The CDR3: CASSLDSRTSSTDTQYF. CDR3 DNA sequence: TGTGCCAGCAGCTTAGATTCCAGGACCTCTAGCACAGATACGCAGTATTTT.

V is TRBV2 and J is TRBJ2-7; D ambiguous. The germline V gene has CDR1 SNHLY and CDR2 FYNNEI. The CDR3 sequence is 14 residues long. V was pared by 4 bases and J by 2 bases, with 12 bases between. CDR3 sequence: CASSGSQLPYEQYF. The CDR3, as DNA: TGTGCCAGCAGTGGGTCACAGCTTCCCTACGAGCAGTACTTC.

The chain links TRBV7-2 to TRBJ1-5; 8 bases agree with TRBD1. V was clipped by 3 bases and J by 1 base; unmatched bases: 5. CDR3 length: 16 residues. Germline assignment: CDR1 SGHTA and CDR2 FQGNSA. CDR3 in amino acids: CASSLTGQVSNQPQHF. In nucleotides, the CDR3 is TGTGCCAGCAGCTTGACGGGACAGGTGAGCAATCAGCCCCAGCATTTT.

The V call is TRBV14, the J call TRBJ1-6, with a weak D call TRBD1 (5 bases). The germline gives CDR1 SGHDN, CDR2 FVKESK. This CDR3 comprises 14 residues. V lost 1 base and J 10 bases, leaving 11 bases between the germline ends. CDR3 in DNA: TGTGCCAGCAGCCAAGTTGGGACTTTCTCACCCCTCCACTTT. It encodes CASSQVGTFSPLHF.

In this sample, this clone turned up many times. V usage is TRBV29-1 and J usage is TRBJ1-6, with D possibly being TRBD1 (5 bases). The germline V and J ends were trimmed by 7 bases and 6 bases, with 13 bases remaining between them. This CDR3 is 13 amino acids long. Per the germline V gene, CDR1 is SQVTM and CDR2 is ANQGSEA. CDR3 sequence: CSARGGSNSPLHF. CDR3 nucleotide sequence: TGCAGCGCCCGGGGGGGTAGTAATTCACCCCTCCACTTT.

The chain joins TRBV9 to TRBJ2-2; D is possibly TRBD1 (5 bases). Germline CDR1 SGDLS, CDR2 YYNGEE. The CDR3 extends over 14 amino acids. Deletions cut 4 bases from V and 7 bases from J, with 14 bases between. CDR3 region: CASSTQGRLGELFF. In DNA, the CDR3 is TGTGCCAGCAGCACTCAGGGCCGGCTCGGGGAGCTGTTTTTT.

This chain links TRBV4-1 with TRBJ2-7; 11 nucleotides match TRBD2. The germline gives CDR1 MGHRA, CDR2 YSYEKL. The CDR3 runs 16 residues. J lost 4 bases, V lost 2 bases, and 7 bases had no gene match. CDR3 amino acids: CASSQLAGGLIYEQYF. The CDR3 DNA follows: TGCGCCAGCAGCCAACTAGCGGGGGGCTTGATTTACGAGCAGTACTTC.

This chain links TRBV11-2 with TRBJ2-1; 8 positions match TRBD2. With V trimmed by 1 base and J by 0 bases, 11 bases remained unmatched. This CDR3 has 19 residues. The germline CDR1 and CDR2 sequences are SGHAT and FQNNGV. As DNA, the CDR3 is TGTGCCAGCAGCTTAGGGGGACTAGGTATTCGAAGCTCCTACAATGAGCAGTTCTTC. Amino acids: CASSLGGLGIRSSYNEQFF.

This chain uses TRBV30 with TRBJ2-5; 7 positions agree with TRBD2. V was pared by 1 base and J by 4 bases, with 0 bases of the junction left unmatched. This CDR3 spans 12 amino acids. Germline lookup yields CDR1 GTSNPN and CDR2 SVGIG (reference sequence). The DNA for the CDR3 is TGTGCCTGGAGTGGGGGGGGAGAGACCCAGTACTTC. Protein: CAWSGGGETQYF.

The chain employs TRBV19 and TRBJ2-3; either TRBD1 or TRBD2 may supply D (5 bases each). Germline V CDR1 and CDR2: LNHDA, SQIVND (reference sequence). V lost 4 bases to trimming and J lost 1 base, with 12 bases between them. CDR3 size: 15 residues. In DNA form, the CDR3 reads TGTGCCAGTAGTAACGAGGGGAGAGGCACAGATACGCAGTATTTT. Encoded protein: CASSNEGRGTDTQYF.

The rearrangement uses TRBV2 and TRBJ2-7, with D perhaps matching TRBD1 or TRBD2 (7 bases each). The germline V gene encodes CDR1 SNHLY and CDR2 FYNNEI. The CDR3 has 14 amino acids. The V and J ends lost 10 bases and 0 bases respectively, with 16 bases between them. The CDR3 protein is CATRGGASSYEQYF. The DNA of the CDR3 is TGTGCCACCAGGGGGGGGGCGAGCTCCTACGAGCAGTACTTC.

This chain uses TRBV5-1 with TRBJ2-7; no clear D gene. Germline values: CDR1 SGHRS, CDR2 YFSETQ. The CDR3 runs 13 residues. The V end lost 0 bases, the J end lost 5 bases, and 9 bases lay between the germline ends. CDR3 sequence reads: CASSLAPRNEQYF. CDR3 DNA sequence: TGCGCCAGCAGCTTGGCCCCTCGTAACGAGCAGTACTTC.

The chain links TRBV2 to TRBJ2-2; weak D call: TRBD2 (5 bases). The V and J ends lost 5 bases and 1 base respectively, with 11 bases between them. This CDR3 has 15 amino acids. Germline values: CDR1 SNHLY, CDR2 FYNNEI. CDR3 bases: TGTGCCAGCAGTCGGAGGACCCAGAACACCGGGGAGCTGTTTTTT. Amino acid sequence: CASSRRTQNTGELFF.

The genes are TRBV7-2 and TRBJ1-6, with D maybe TRBD1 (5 bases). CDR3 length: 16 amino acids. The V end was cut by 1 base, the J end by 5 bases, with 12 bases between. Germline V CDR1 and CDR2: SGHTA, FQGNSA. The CDR3 region has the DNA TGTGCCAGCAGCTTAGAGGGGTGGCGGAATAATTCACCCCTCCACTTT. Amino acid sequence: CASSLEGWRNNSPLHF.

The chain links TRBV28 to TRBJ1-1; 7 nucleotides agree with TRBD1. V lost 2 bases and J lost 4; bases outside the gene matches: 7. CDR3 length equals 15 residues. Germline values: CDR1 MDHEN, CDR2 SYDVKM. CDR3 in amino acids: CASSLPTGVFTEAFF. As DNA, the CDR3 is TGTGCCAGCAGTTTACCCACAGGGGTATTCACTGAAGCTTTCTTT.

The rearrangement links TRBV5-6 to TRBJ2-2; 11 bases line up with TRBD2. V gave up 4 bases and J gave up 2 bases; unmatched junction bases: 10. The germline CDR1 and CDR2 sequences are SGHDT and YYEEEE. The CDR3 is 18 amino acids. The CDR3 DNA reads as TGTGCCAGCAGCGAACCTACTAGCGGGGGCGCCAACACCGGGGAGCTGTTTTTT. Translated, it gives CASSEPTSGGANTGELFF.

The CDR3 sequence is CASSPSQDTQYF. CDR3 nucleotides: TGTGCCAGCAGCCCTAGCCAAGATACGCAGTATTTT. The chain joins TRBV5-6 to TRBJ2-3, with D perhaps matching TRBD2 (5 bases). This CDR3 has 12 amino acids. Germline CDR1 reads SGHDT; CDR2 reads YYEEEE. Deletions cut 4 bases from V and 5 bases from J, with 8 bases between.

This clone appeared a few times. The chain links TRBV14 to TRBJ2-1; D possibly corresponds to TRBD2 (5 bases). CDR3 length equals 14 residues. V was cut by 1 base and J by 13 bases, with 17 bases left in between. CDR1 and CDR2 (germline): SGHDN, FVKESK. The CDR3 DNA reads as TGTGCCAGCAGCCAAGCGGGATTCGGCTTGTTACAGTTCTTC. It codes for CASSQAGFGLLQFF.

This clone was seen once. The chain recombines TRBV5-6 with TRBJ2-1, with TRBD2 matching 8 bases. Germline loops: CDR1 SGHDT, CDR2 YYEEEE. The junction had 12 bases not matched to a gene; V was cut back by 5 bases and J by 8 bases. CDR3 size: 15 residues. The CDR3 DNA reads as TGTGCCAGCAGTTCCGGGACTAGTTTGTTCTATGAGCAGTTCTTC. Amino acids: CASSSGTSLFYEQFF.

This chain links TRBV25-1 with TRBJ1-6; D might be TRBD1 (6 bases). From germline, CDR1 is MGHDK and CDR2 SYGVNS. This CDR3 region has 14 residues. The V end lost 7 bases, the J end lost 4 bases, and 11 bases lay between the germline ends. The CDR3 region is CASKGDTYNSPLHF. The CDR3 nucleotides are TGTGCCAGCAAGGGGGATACTTATAATTCACCCCTCCACTTT.

This chain connects TRBV4-3 to TRBJ1-5; TRBD1 agrees at 7 bases. Losses at the gene ends were 6 bases for V and 4 bases for J; bases not matched to a gene: 9. Germline V gene sequence: CDR1 LGHNA, CDR2 YSLEER. The CDR3 contains 15 residues. Written as DNA, the CDR3 is TGCGCCAGCAGTGGACAGGTGGGAGGAAATCAGCCCCAGCATTTT. Amino acids: CASSGQVGGNQPQHF.